These 22 T cell receptor beta chains were all obtained from the same sample, sequenced in a study of blood T cell repertoires in COVID-19. Clones were read by immunoSEQ multiplex PCR, and TCRdb kept only the in-frame ones, dropping some. Found here are about 160,000 clones, over 85% of them singletons; the top ten hold roughly 4.4%. Sequencing was done on a sample of peripheral blood. All receptors derive from a woman aged 45-60 years with acute or convalescent COVID-19.

The rearrangement uses TRBV4-1 and TRBJ1-5; D gene unclear. This CDR3 region has 17 residues. Per the germline V gene, CDR1 is MGHRA and CDR2 is YSYEKL. The V gene lost 0 bases and the J gene lost 3 bases, with 15 bases spanning the gap. The CDR3 DNA reads TGCGCCAGCAGCCAAGAAGAGGGTTGGGGAGACAATCAGCCCCAGCATTTT. Its translation: CASSQEEGWGDNQPQHF.

The chain couples TRBV28 to TRBJ2-1; TRBD1 matches 7 bases. Germline assignment: CDR1 MDHEN and CDR2 SYDVKM. The CDR3 sequence is 14 residues long. V gave up 7 bases and J gave up 5 bases; unmatched junction bases: 8. The CDR3 reads CASTPLGQDNEQFF. CDR3 DNA: TGTGCCAGCACTCCTTTAGGACAGGACAATGAGCAGTTCTTC.

This clone was seen once. CDR3 bases: TGTGCCAGCAGCGCTAGTCAACAGGGGACCTACGAGCAGTACTTC. Translated: CASSASQQGTYEQYF. The chain couples TRBV9 to TRBJ2-7; 7 nucleotides match TRBD1. The CDR3 contains 15 residues. Per germline, CDR1 SGDLS and CDR2 YYNGEE. With V trimmed by 3 bases and J by 2 bases, 8 bases remained unmatched.

The chain uses TRBV9 and TRBJ1-5, with TRBD1 as a possible D gene (5 bases). V was trimmed by 4 bases and J by 0 bases, leaving 11 bases between them. The CDR3 is 15 residues long. Germline values: CDR1 SGDLS, CDR2 YYNGEE. The CDR3 coding sequence is TGTGCCAGCAGCTTTACAGGTAATAGCAATCAGCCCCAGCATTTT. This gives the protein CASSFTGNSNQPQHF.

This clone has just one count. The CDR3: CASSFSGGYEQYF. The CDR3 DNA follows: TGTGCCAGCAGCTTTAGCGGGGGCTACGAGCAGTACTTC. The rearrangement links TRBV3-1 (or the pseudogene TRBV3-2) to TRBJ2-7; TRBD2 agrees at 9 bases. V lost 5 bases to trimming and J lost 3 bases; unmatched junction nucleotides: 2. CDR1 and CDR2 (germline): LGHDT, YNNKEL (reference sequence). There are 13 residues in the CDR3.

In its sample, this clone was seen once. In nucleotides, the CDR3 is TGTGCCAGCAGCAAAAGGGACAGGGGAAGCACTGAAGCTTTCTTT. Translated, it gives CASSKRDRGSTEAFF. The chain links TRBV9 to TRBJ1-1; TRBD1 agrees at 10 bases. The junction had 7 bases not matched to a gene; V was cut back by 4 bases and J by 4 bases. This CDR3 contains 15 residues. Per the germline V gene, CDR1 is SGDLS and CDR2 is YYNGEE.

The chain joins TRBV11-2 to TRBJ1-2; a possible D gene is TRBD1 (5 bases). The V end was cut by 5 bases, the J end by 2 bases, with 12 bases between. The germline V gene has CDR1 SGHAT and CDR2 FQNNGV. There are 14 residues in the CDR3. CDR3: CASSELQENYGYTF. The CDR3 region has the DNA TGTGCCAGCAGCGAATTACAGGAAAACTATGGCTACACCTTC. Drawing the rest from reference TRBV11-2 and TRBJ1-2, the complete variable domain is EAGVAQSPRYKIIEKRQSVAFWCNPISGHATLYWYQQILGQGPKLLIQFQNNGVVDDSQLPKDRFSAERLKGVDSTLKIQPAKLEDSAVYLCASSELQENYGYTFGSGTRLTVV.

The rearrangement uses TRBV4-1 and TRBJ2-3; 7 bases match TRBD2. CDR3 size: 17 residues. In germline, CDR1 is MGHRA, CDR2 YSYEKL. Trimming cost V 4 bases and J 1 base; bases outside gene matches: 11. The DNA for the CDR3 is TGCGCCAGCAGCCCAGAGGCGGGGGTAATACGCACAGATACGCAGTATTTT. It translates to CASSPEAGVIRTDTQYF.

This clone occurred once. This chain connects TRBV6-5 to TRBJ1-2, with D possibly matching TRBD1 (5 bases). The CDR3 totals 11 residues. Deletions cut 6 bases from V and 8 bases from J, with 10 bases between. Germline V lookup: CDR1 MNHEY, CDR2 SVGAGI. The CDR3 protein is CASRAGMGYTF. The DNA of the CDR3 is TGTGCCAGCAGAGCAGGGATGGGCTACACCTTC.

The chain employs TRBV5-4 and TRBJ2-7; D may be TRBD2 (8 bases). In germline, CDR1 is SGHNT, CDR2 YYREEE (reference sequence). The CDR3 loop spans 15 amino acids. V dropped 3 bases and J dropped 6 bases, with 19 bases sitting between them. This chain's CDR3 is CASSSPGLGGTEQYF. The DNA for the CDR3 is TGTGCCAGCAGCTCCCCGGGACTAGGGGGCACCGAGCAGTACTTC.

This sequence joins TRBV12-3 or TRBV12-4 and TRBJ2-2; D not certain. The CDR3 runs to 12 residues. V lost 4 bases and J 3 bases, leaving 3 bases between the germline ends. Here the CDR3 DNA reads TGTGCCAGCAGTTCGGACACCGGGGAGCTGTTTTTT. This gives the protein CASSSDTGELFF.

The genes are TRBV24-1 and TRBJ1-3; D might be TRBD1 (6 bases). Trimming shortened V by 4 bases and J by 8 bases, and 11 bases separated the two germline ends. This CDR3 region has 13 residues. Germline-derived CDR1 and CDR2 are KGHDR and SFDVKD. The chain's CDR3 is CATSDSTGHTIYF. DNA for the CDR3: TGTGCCACCAGTGACTCCACAGGGCACACCATATATTTT.

This clone was picked up one time. This sequence joins TRBV7-9 and TRBJ1-6; 9 bases fit TRBD1. Looked up from germline, CDR1 is SEHNR and CDR2 is FQNEAQ (reference sequence). With 6 bases clipped from V and 10 bases from J, the junction kept 19 bases outside the gene matches. The CDR3 is 18 residues long. The CDR3 sequence is CASRQGTTGGGRGSPLHF. CDR3 nucleotides: TGTGCCAGCAGGCAAGGGACTACAGGGGGCGGAAGGGGATCACCCCTCCACTTT.

This chain connects TRBV5-1 to TRBJ2-7, with 8 bases identical to TRBD2. The CDR3 covers 13 residues. V was pared by 7 bases and J by 0 bases, with 3 bases of the junction left unmatched. Germline CDR1 reads SGHRS; CDR2 reads YFSETQ. The CDR3 bases are TGCGCCAGCGGCGGGGGGCTCTCCTACGAGCAGTACTTC. Its protein is CASGGGLSYEQYF.

The V call is TRBV7-9, the J call TRBJ1-3; the match to TRBD1 covers 9 bases. This CDR3 comprises 18 residues. CDR1 is SEHNR and CDR2 is FQNEAQ in the germline V gene (reference sequence). V trimming: 5 bases; J trimming: 1 base; junction bases outside the gene matches: 12. CDR3 bases: TGTGCCAGCAGCGGACTCCCGGGACAGGGCCAATCTGGAAACACCATATATTTT. This sequence encodes CASSGLPGQGQSGNTIYF.

This clone was seen only a few times. V gene TRBV30 combines with J gene TRBJ2-7; 7 positions match TRBD2. V lost 0 bases, J lost 2 bases, and 4 bases stayed unmatched. This CDR3 has 14 residues. CDR1 is GTSNPN, CDR2 SVGIG, per germline (reference sequence). The CDR3 coding sequence is TGTGCCTGGAGTGTACGGGACTACCCCTACGAGCAGTACTTC. This encodes CAWSVRDYPYEQYF.

The rearrangement links TRBV6-5 to TRBJ2-2; TRBD1 matches 9 bases. CDR1 and CDR2 (germline): MNHEY, SVGAGI. The ends lost 5 bases at V and 6 bases at J; junction bases unmatched: 7. CDR3 length: 15 amino acids. CDR3 sequence reads: CASSPTRTGAGELFF. In DNA form, the CDR3 reads TGTGCCAGCAGTCCTACGAGGACAGGGGCCGGGGAGCTGTTTTTT.

Here the CDR3 DNA reads TGTGCCAGCAGCTTAGACGGGGGTAACAATCAGCCCCAGCATTTT. Protein sequence: CASSLDGGNNQPQHF. This chain uses TRBV7-2 with TRBJ1-5, with D possibly TRBD1 on 5 matching bases. Trimming took 1 base from V and 3 from J, leaving 10 bases between them. This CDR3 region has 15 residues. Germline CDR1 is SGHTA and CDR2 is FQGNSA.

The CDR3 DNA reads as TGCAGCGTTAAACAGGGGCGGACGACAACCAATGAGCAGTTCTTC. Amino acids: CSVKQGRTTTNEQFF. The gene calls are TRBV29-1 and TRBJ2-1, with TRBD1 matching over 7 bases. V gave up 5 bases and J gave up 6 bases; unmatched junction bases: 13. Germline V CDR1 and CDR2: SQVTM, ANQGSEA. The CDR3 is made up of 15 amino acids.

The V gene is TRBV28, the J gene TRBJ1-1; a weak D match, TRBD1 (5 bases). V lost 3 bases, J lost 0 bases, and 8 bases lay in between. The germline V gene has CDR1 MDHEN and CDR2 SYDVKM. This CDR3 is built from 14 residues. The CDR3 loop reads CASSLKGVNTEAFF. The CDR3 DNA sequence: TGTGCCAGCAGTTTGAAAGGGGTGAACACTGAAGCTTTCTTT.

The genes are TRBV6-2 or TRBV6-3 and TRBJ2-6; D gene unclear. CDR3 length equals 15 residues. Trimming took 0 bases from V and 3 from J, leaving 6 bases between them. Germline lookup yields CDR1 MNHEY and CDR2 SVGEGT. The DNA of the CDR3 is TGTGCCAGCAGTTACTCAGGAGTTGGGGCCAACGTCCTGACTTTC. It codes for CASSYSGVGANVLTF.

The CDR3 here is CASSPGQREKLFF. CDR3 nucleotide sequence: TGTGCCAGCAGTCCGGGACAGAGAGAAAAACTGTTTTTT. The chain couples TRBV28 to TRBJ1-4, with 7 bases matching TRBD1. Losses at the gene ends were 5 bases for V and 8 bases for J; bases not matched to a gene: 5. The CDR3 is 13 amino acids. CDR1 and CDR2 from the germline V gene are MDHEN and SYDVKM.